Sequencing of this TCR beta chain was carried out in a study of blood T cell repertoires in COVID-19. In germline, CDR1 is MDHEN, CDR2 SYDVKM. The CDR3 consists of 17 residues. Trimming removed 6 bases from V and 6 bases from J; junction bases left unmatched: 17. Sequencing was performed with immunoSEQ multiplex PCR; in TCRdb, only in-frame clones are kept and a portion is missing. Of fewer than 200,000 clones detected, around 80% appear once; the ten largest clones hold roughly 17%. Assignments of participants to cohorts depended upon their own reported clinical history. For recovered donors of Cohort 3, there were two negative PCRs, clearance, or symptom resolution.

The rearrangement uses TRBV28 and TRBJ1-5; TRBD1 aligns across 7 bases. The specimen was PBMCs or T cells enriched from blood (not recorded which). The source of this sequence is a woman in her 50s who had recovered from COVID-19. This chain's CDR3 is CASRETNRGFGGQPQHF. In DNA, the CDR3 is TGTGCCAGCAGAGAAACAAACAGGGGCTTTGGGGGTCAGCCCCAGCATTTT.